The 20 T cell receptor beta chains reported below all come from one sample, sequenced in a study of shared clonotypes between healthy human individuals. The table came from immunoSEQ multiplex PCR; TCRdb's copy has only in-frame clones and leaves some out. The sample includes a few hundred thousand clones, less than 98% of them seen just once. The sample comprised naive CD4+ T cells sorted from blood. Described subset: CD45RA+ positively selected. These TCRs come from a woman in her twenties or thirties in good health.

This sequence joins TRBV5-1 and TRBJ1-1, with 8 bases lining up with TRBD1. Germline trimming cut 4 bases from V and 6 bases from J; bases unmatched to any gene: 8. In germline, CDR1 is SGHRS, CDR2 YFSETQ. The CDR3 consists of 14 residues. The CDR3 nucleotides are TGCGCCAGCAGCGCGACACAGGGGGTCGCTGAAGCTTTCTTT. The encoded protein is CASSATQGVAEAFF.

The J gene is TRBJ2-7, the V gene TRBV5-5, with 8 bases fitting TRBD2. The germline CDR1 and CDR2 sequences are SGHKS and YYEKEE (reference sequence). The V and J ends lost 3 bases and 6 bases, in that order; junction bases with no gene match: 11. The CDR3 sequence is 15 residues long. The CDR3 DNA is TGTGCCAGCAGCTCCCCCGGGGGGGCGGAGGCCGAGCAGTACTTC. Translation: CASSSPGGAEAEQYF.

The V call is TRBV7-8, the J call TRBJ1-2; 8 bases align to TRBD1. CDR3 size: 16 residues. The V and J ends lost 4 bases and 4 bases, in that order; junction bases with no gene match: 11. Germline V gene sequence: CDR1 SGHVS, CDR2 FQNEAQ. CDR3 DNA: TGTGCCAGCAGCTCCTCGAACAGGGGGTTGCGCTATGGCTACACCTTC. Translated: CASSSSNRGLRYGYTF.

The chain joins TRBV4-2 to TRBJ2-1; D is tentatively TRBD1 or TRBD2 (5 bases each). Germline V gene lookup returns CDR1 LGHNA and CDR2 YNFKEQ. This CDR3 region has 17 residues. Between the trimmed V and J ends, which lost 8 bases and 8 bases, there was a span of 28 bases. CDR3: CASGRGVNEVSSDEQFF. The CDR3 DNA follows: TGTGCCAGCGGAAGAGGGGTGAACGAGGTATCGAGCGATGAGCAGTTCTTC.

This clone was seen only once. J is TRBJ2-2 and V is TRBV6-5; TRBD2 matches 9 bases. The ends lost 4 bases at V and 5 bases at J; junction bases unmatched: 8. The CDR3 has 16 residues. Germline lookup yields CDR1 MNHEY and CDR2 SVGAGI. The CDR3 DNA follows: TGTGCCAGCAGTTCTGAGACTAGCGGAAAAACCGGGGAGCTGTTTTTT. Its translation is CASSSETSGKTGELFF.

This clone is a singleton in its sample. This sequence joins TRBV6-5 and TRBJ2-7, with D uncertain. CDR1 and CDR2 (germline): MNHEY, SVGAGI. The CDR3 covers 14 residues. Trimming stripped 0 bases from V and 4 bases from J, with 10 bases between. The CDR3 DNA reads TGTGCCAGCAGTTACTCGATTCTCAGTTACGAGCAGTACTTC. This translates into CASSYSILSYEQYF.

The J gene is TRBJ1-6, the V gene TRBV9; tentatively, D is TRBD1 (6 bases). CDR1 is SGDLS and CDR2 is YYNGEE in the germline V gene. V lost 9 bases, J lost 11 bases, and 18 bases lay in between. The CDR3 has 13 amino acids. The CDR3 DNA follows: TGTGCCATCCGACCACAGGGTGGGACACCCCTCCACTTT. Protein: CAIRPQGGTPLHF.

This clone occurred a few times. The chain employs TRBV10-2 and TRBJ1-5, with 10 positions matching TRBD1. Germline CDR1 reads WSHSY; CDR2 reads SAAADI. The V segment lost 7 bases and the J segment 4 bases; nucleotides outside the gene matches: 1. This CDR3 spans 13 amino acids. The DNA for the CDR3 is TGCGCCAGCACGGGACAGGGGAATCAGCCCCAGCATTTT. This gives the protein CASTGQGNQPQHF.

The V call is TRBV27, the J call TRBJ2-3; D possibly corresponds to TRBD2 (6 bases). Germline lookup yields CDR1 MNHEY and CDR2 SMNVEV (reference sequence). This CDR3 spans 15 amino acids. Trimming took 6 bases from V and 7 from J, leaving 20 bases between them. The CDR3 loop is CASRAVYLGGNTQYF. CDR3 bases: TGTGCCAGCAGGGCGGTCTACCTGGGGGGAAATACGCAGTATTTT.

The chain carries TRBV18 and TRBJ1-5; no firm D call. The germline gives CDR1 KGHSH, CDR2 LQKENI. V was shortened by 2 bases and J by 1 base, with 6 bases between the two germline ends. There are 14 residues in the CDR3. Here the CDR3 reads CASSPEGSNQPQHF. CDR3 nucleotide sequence: TGTGCCAGCTCACCAGAGGGAAGCAATCAGCCCCAGCATTTT. Full variable domain (rest looked up from reference TRBV18 and TRBJ1-5): NAGVMQNPRHLVRRRGQEARLRCSPMKGHSHVYWYRQLPEEGLKFMVYLQKENIIDESGMPKERFSAEFPKEGPSILRIQQVVRGDSAAYFCASSPEGSNQPQHFGDGTRLSIL.

The J gene is TRBJ2-7, the V gene TRBV11-3; the match to TRBD2 covers 8 bases. The CDR3 consists of 15 residues. Germline V lookup: CDR1 SGHNT, CDR2 YENEEA. V was clipped by 3 bases and J by 5 bases; unmatched bases: 9. The CDR3 DNA sequence: TGTGCCAGCAGCTTGTCTAGCGGGTTCACCCACGAGCAGTACTTC. This encodes CASSLSSGFTHEQYF.

The CDR3 DNA is TGTGCCAGTAGCACGGGACAGATGAGGGAAAAACTGTTTTTT. Amino acids: CASSTGQMREKLFF. This sequence joins TRBV19 and TRBJ1-4; TRBD1 agrees at 7 bases. CDR1 is LNHDA and CDR2 is SQIVND in the germline V gene (reference sequence). J gave up 8 bases and V 6 bases, and 9 bases lay outside the gene matches. The CDR3 runs 14 residues.

J is TRBJ2-1 and V is TRBV10-3; 9 positions agree with TRBD1. The CDR3 length is 14 residues. J was trimmed by 4 bases and V by 6 bases; bases with no gene match: 4. Germline V gene data show CDR1 as ENHRY and CDR2 as SYGVKD. CDR3 in amino acids: CAIRDRGFYNEQFF. CDR3 bases: TGTGCCATCAGAGACAGGGGGTTTTACAATGAGCAGTTCTTC.

The CDR3 region has the DNA TGTGCCAGCAGGGAGGGGGGGAACACTGAAGCTTTCTTT. It translates to CASREGGNTEAFF. The chain recombines TRBV27 with TRBJ1-1; D possibly corresponds to TRBD1 (6 bases). Germline loops: CDR1 MNHEY, CDR2 SMNVEV (reference sequence). Trimming pared 6 bases from V and 1 base from J, leaving 9 bases between. This CDR3 is built from 13 residues.

The rearrangement uses TRBV27 and TRBJ2-7, with 7 bases identical to TRBD1. With V trimmed by 5 bases and J by 0 bases, 7 bases remained unmatched. Germline CDR1 MNHEY, CDR2 SMNVEV (reference sequence). The CDR3 has 15 residues. The CDR3 sequence is CASSPPGQRSYEQYF. CDR3 coding DNA: TGTGCCAGCAGTCCACCGGGACAGCGCTCCTACGAGCAGTACTTC.

The V gene is TRBV5-1, the J gene TRBJ1-4; D gene uncertain. V shed 7 bases and J shed 0 bases, with 7 bases lying between them. The CDR3 has 13 amino acids. The germline V gene encodes CDR1 SGHRS and CDR2 YFSETQ. The CDR3 nucleotides are TGCGCCAGCCGGAAGGCAACTAATGAAAAACTGTTTTTT. It codes for CASRKATNEKLFF.

The chain links TRBV5-6 to TRBJ2-7; D is undetermined. The CDR3 has 14 amino acids. The V gene lost 0 bases and the J gene lost 3 bases, with 10 bases spanning the gap. The germline CDR1 and CDR2 sequences are SGHDT and YYEEEE. The CDR3 is CASSLDPSSYEQYF. CDR3 sequence (DNA): TGTGCCAGCAGCTTGGACCCATCAAGCTACGAGCAGTACTTC.

V is TRBV5-1 and J is TRBJ2-1; TRBD2 matches 11 bases. CDR1 is SGHRS and CDR2 is YFSETQ in the germline V gene. The CDR3 runs to 16 residues. Unmatched junction bases numbered 8, after V lost 4 bases and J lost 5 bases. The CDR3 spells CASSTQLAGANNEQFF. In DNA, the CDR3 is TGCGCCAGCAGCACCCAACTAGCGGGAGCAAACAATGAGCAGTTCTTC.

This chain connects TRBV13 to TRBJ2-3; 12 bases agree with TRBD2. CDR1 and CDR2 from the germline V gene are PRHDT and FYEKMQ (reference sequence). V was clipped by 3 bases and J by 3 bases; unmatched bases: 10. The CDR3 has 18 residues. For the CDR3, the DNA is TGTGCCAGCAGCTTCAGGGGACTAGCGGGCGGGTGGACAGATACGCAGTATTTT. Its translation: CASSFRGLAGGWTDTQYF.

The rearrangement joins TRBV11-2 to TRBJ1-2; TRBD1 aligns across 7 bases. Germline V gene data show CDR1 as SGHAT and CDR2 as FQNNGV. CDR3 length: 14 residues. The V gene end was trimmed by 5 bases and the J gene end by 7 bases; junction bases not matched to a gene: 10. Here the CDR3 reads CASSDSVWDSGYTF. Written as DNA, the CDR3 is TGTGCCAGCAGCGACTCCGTCTGGGACAGTGGCTACACCTTC. Full variable domain (missing parts from reference TRBV11-2 and TRBJ1-2): EAGVAQSPRYKIIEKRQSVAFWCNPISGHATLYWYQQILGQGPKLLIQFQNNGVVDDSQLPKDRFSAERLKGVDSTLKIQPAKLEDSAVYLCASSDSVWDSGYTFGSGTRLTVV.